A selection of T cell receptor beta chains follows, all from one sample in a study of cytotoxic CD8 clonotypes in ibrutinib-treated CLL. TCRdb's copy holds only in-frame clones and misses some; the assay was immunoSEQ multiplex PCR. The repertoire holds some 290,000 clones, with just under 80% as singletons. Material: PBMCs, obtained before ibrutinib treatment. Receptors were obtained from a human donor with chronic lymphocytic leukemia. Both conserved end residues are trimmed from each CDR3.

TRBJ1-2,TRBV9,ASSFDSSPSSGGYT
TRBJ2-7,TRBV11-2,ASTKSVAGVNEQY
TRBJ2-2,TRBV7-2,ASSLAQPGAGELF
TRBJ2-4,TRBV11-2,ASSLDLASGIGDIQY
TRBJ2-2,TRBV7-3,ASSLSGSGELF
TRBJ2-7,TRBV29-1,SVDRLGDYEQY
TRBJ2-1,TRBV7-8,ASSWAGNYEQF
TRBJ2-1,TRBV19,ASSISTPNEQF
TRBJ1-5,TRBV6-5,ASTPHQGNGQPQH
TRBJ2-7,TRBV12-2,ASRLLRQGGFYEQY
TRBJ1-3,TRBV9,ASSVGVGGIDTIY
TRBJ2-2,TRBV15,ATSRERGTGELF
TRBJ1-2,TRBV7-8,ASSLVVRGRGNYGYT
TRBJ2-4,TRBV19,ASSDRVGKNIQY
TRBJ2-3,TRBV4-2,ASSQVQAGGTDTQY
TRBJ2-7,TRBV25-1,ASSPFTSGYEQY
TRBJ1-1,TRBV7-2,ASSFYMNTEAF
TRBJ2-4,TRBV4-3,ASSLRTGESIQY
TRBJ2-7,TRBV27,ASSIGQRVSWEQY
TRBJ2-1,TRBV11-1,ASSPGTSADNEQF
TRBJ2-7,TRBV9,ASSLRSWDSYEQY
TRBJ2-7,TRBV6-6,ASSYRGLAGDYEQY
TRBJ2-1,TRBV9,ASSHSGRAVDEQF
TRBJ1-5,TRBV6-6,ASSATHSNQPQH
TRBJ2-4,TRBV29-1,SVVAQGGNIQY
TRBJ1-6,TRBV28,ASSPAHSPLH
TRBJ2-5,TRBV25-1,ASIPRVGETQY
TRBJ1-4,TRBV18,ASSPRGTGEPATNEKLF
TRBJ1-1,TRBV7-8,ASSSQPNTEAF
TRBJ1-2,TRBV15,ATSGLRQGEHYGYT
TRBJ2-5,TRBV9,ASSEAAQETQY
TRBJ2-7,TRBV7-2,ASSHSLSMGSYEQY
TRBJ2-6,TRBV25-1,ASSASPGLSSGANVLT
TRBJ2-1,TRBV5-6,AGSSTHWSSYNEQF
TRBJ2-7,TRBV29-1,SVVTSGSRSYEQY
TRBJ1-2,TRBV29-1,SVIGQGPIQIYT
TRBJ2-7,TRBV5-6,ASSLWGASYEQY
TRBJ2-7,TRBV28,ASSAWTGDHDEQY
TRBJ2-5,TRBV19,ASSRTGAGETQY
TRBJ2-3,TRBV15,ATSRGETSGVTDTQY
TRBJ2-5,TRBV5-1,ASSDLQADQETQY
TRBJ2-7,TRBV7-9,ASSFLGQGAVEQY
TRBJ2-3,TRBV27,ASSARPFSIPTDTQY
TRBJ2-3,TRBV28,ASSFEGRAGTDTQY
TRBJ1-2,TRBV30,AWSRQAVIRGYT
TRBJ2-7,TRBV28,ASSLFGTGDHEQY